This T cell receptor (beta chain) was documented in a study of blood T cell repertoires in COVID-19. Turning to the study itself: Sites across the United States, Italy and Spain contributed samples from acute and convalescent COVID-19.

CDR3 size: 16 residues. Germline values: CDR1 SEHNR, CDR2 FQNEAQ (reference sequence). V lost 7 bases to trimming and J lost 4 bases; unmatched junction nucleotides: 8. Original methodology: Amplification of reference gene primers was used by the study to estimate nucleated cell counts. The method was immunoSEQ multiplex PCR; TCRdb's version includes in-frame clones alone and lacks a portion of them. For V, J and clone size, that table is used; D and trimming come from the DNA. The data contain fewer than 90,000 clones, 88% of them singletons. The material sequenced was peripheral blood. The chain joins TRBV7-9 to TRBJ2-6; 9 bases map to TRBD1. This receptor was obtained from a human donor in a cohort sampled during active COVID-19. The CDR3 DNA reads TGTGCCAGCACCGGGACAGGGACCTTGGGGGCCAACGTCCTGACTTTC. Residues: CASTGTGTLGANVLTF.